The 27 T cell receptor beta chains listed next were all sequenced from one sample in a study of human T cells and chemical hapten exposure. TCRdb analysed the RACE reads with MiXCR anew, one entry per CDR3 protein. The sample carries 280,000 or so distinct CDR3 sequences, 7.7% recorded once. The sample's time point: pre-sensitization, week 0. Documented treatment: therapeutic diphenylcyclopropenone sensitization with weekly scalp DPC. The starting material was whole blood, obtained in connection with sensitization to the hapten diphenylcyclopropenone (DPC). Receptors were obtained from a young man with alopecia areata. Some clones in this sample may be carry-over from other donors' samples.

The gene calls are TRBV12-3 or TRBV12-4 and TRBJ1-5, with a weak D call TRBD1 (5 bases). The CDR3 is made up of 14 amino acids. V lost 4 bases, J lost 5 bases, and 12 bases lay in between. CDR3 sequence (DNA): TGTGCCAGCAGTTCTGGGGGATTTTATCAGCCCCAGCATTTT. Translation gives CASSSGGFYQPQHF.

This clonotype was seen a few times. The rearrangement uses TRBV14 and TRBJ1-1, with a tentative D call TRBD1 (5 bases). The CDR3 contains 12 residues. CDR1 and CDR2 (germline): SGHDN, FVKESK. The V gene lost 5 bases and the J gene lost 4 bases, with 8 bases spanning the gap. CDR3 sequence (DNA): TGTGCCAGCAGCAAAAGGGGCACTGAAGCTTTCTTT. Its protein product is CASSKRGTEAFF.

This clonotype was counted only a few times. The rearrangement uses TRBV29-1 and TRBJ1-2, with no clear D. Germline assignment: CDR1 SQVTM and CDR2 ANQGSEA. V was cut by 3 bases and J by 6 bases, with 11 bases left in between. This CDR3 region has 12 residues. As DNA, the CDR3 is TGCAGCGTTGAGGCAGCGCTGGATGGCTACACCTTC. This encodes CSVEAALDGYTF.

The chain links TRBV20-1 to TRBJ2-3; 9 bases are shared with TRBD2. There are 13 residues in the CDR3. The trim removed 6 bases at V and 4 bases at J, leaving 5 bases unmatched. CDR1 is DFQATT and CDR2 is SNEGSKA in the germline V gene (reference sequence). The CDR3, as DNA: TGCAGTGCCCTAGCGGGGAAACCAGATACGCAGTATTTT. Residues: CSALAGKPDTQYF.

This clonotype was observed a handful of times. The J gene is TRBJ1-1, the V gene TRBV6-6; a weak D match, TRBD1 (6 bases). The CDR3 covers 13 residues. CDR1 is MNHNY, CDR2 SVGAGI, per germline (reference sequence). The germline V and J ends were trimmed by 5 bases and 4 bases, with 11 bases remaining between them. CDR3 protein: CASSPPTGTEAFF. The CDR3 nucleotides are TGTGCCAGCAGTCCACCGACAGGCACTGAAGCTTTCTTT.

This clonotype was detected many times. The V call is TRBV5-1, the J call TRBJ2-3; D is undetermined. V was cut by 4 bases and J by 0 bases, with 6 bases left in between. Germline V lookup: CDR1 SGHRS, CDR2 YFSETQ. The CDR3 has 13 amino acids. The CDR3 nucleotides are TGCGCCAGCAGCGTCGAGAGCACAGATACGCAGTATTTT. Translation gives CASSVESTDTQYF. Filled out from reference TRBV5-1 and TRBJ2-3, the complete variable domain reads KAGVTQTPRYLIKTRGQQVTLSCSPISGHRSVSWYQQTPGQGLQFLFEYFSETQRNKGNFPGRFSGRQFSNSRSEMNVSTLELGDSALYLCASSVESTDTQYFGPGTRLTVL.

In this sample, this clonotype turned up a few times. This sequence joins TRBV24-1 and TRBJ2-1; D is possibly TRBD1 (6 bases). Germline values: CDR1 KGHDR, CDR2 SFDVKD. CDR3 length: 14 amino acids. V gave up 2 bases and J gave up 15 bases, with 19 bases separating them. CDR3 in amino acids: CATSDSSASGVPFF. Written as DNA, the CDR3 is TGTGCCACCAGTGATTCGAGCGCCTCAGGGGTGCCGTTCTTC.

The chain carries TRBV6-2 or TRBV6-3 and TRBJ2-1; perhaps TRBD2 as D (6 bases). V lost 2 bases and J lost 7, with 9 bases in between. CDR1 is MNHEY and CDR2 is SVGEGT in the germline V gene. The CDR3 has 13 residues. DNA of the CDR3: TGTGCCAGCAGTTACCCACTAGCTAATGAGCAGTTCTTC. The encoded protein is CASSYPLANEQFF.

This clonotype was detected a few times. This chain uses TRBV12-3 or TRBV12-4 with TRBJ1-6; D not certain. V shed 6 bases and J shed 9 bases, with 18 bases lying between them. The CDR3 runs 15 residues. The DNA for the CDR3 is TGTGCCAGCAGCAGAGACTTATTAGGTTTTTCACCCCTCCACTTT. Translating gives CASSRDLLGFSPLHF.

The V gene is TRBV14, the J gene TRBJ1-2; the match to TRBD1 covers 8 bases. Germline CDR1 is SGHDN and CDR2 is FVKESK. CDR3 size: 14 residues. Unmatched junction bases numbered 11, after V lost 6 bases and J lost 8 bases. The CDR3 region is CASRSPRQGNGYTF. In DNA form, the CDR3 reads TGTGCCAGCAGGTCGCCGCGACAGGGGAACGGCTACACCTTC.

This clonotype was recorded a few times. The chain employs TRBV3-1 and TRBJ1-2; D is perhaps TRBD1 (6 bases). V dropped 4 bases and J dropped 1 base, with 13 bases sitting between them. The CDR3 runs 15 residues. Germline CDR1 LGHDT, CDR2 YNNKEL (reference sequence). The CDR3 DNA follows: TGTGCCAGCAGCCCCCCCCAACAGGGTAACTATGGCTACACCTTC. Amino acid sequence: CASSPPQQGNYGYTF.

This clonotype came up a few times. CDR3 DNA sequence: TGCAGTGCCTCCGGGGGGTTCAGAGGCACTGAAGCTTTCTTT. Its protein product is CSASGGFRGTEAFF. The chain joins TRBV20-1 to TRBJ1-1; maybe TRBD1 (5 bases). The CDR3 totals 14 residues. V was cut by 6 bases and J by 4 bases, with 18 bases left in between. Germline values: CDR1 DFQATT, CDR2 SNEGSKA (reference sequence).

The chain links TRBV5-1 to TRBJ2-1; 9 bases are a match to TRBD1. The CDR3 length is 16 residues. V lost 0 bases and J lost 6; bases outside the gene matches: 7. The germline CDR1 and CDR2 sequences are SGHRS and YFSETQ. The CDR3 DNA is TGCGCCAGCAGCTTGGATCCGAGGGGACAGGGCAATGAGCAGTTCTTC. Translated, it gives CASSLDPRGQGNEQFF. Full variable domain (missing parts from reference TRBV5-1 and TRBJ2-1): KAGVTQTPRYLIKTRGQQVTLSCSPISGHRSVSWYQQTPGQGLQFLFEYFSETQRNKGNFPGRFSGRQFSNSRSEMNVSTLELGDSALYLCASSLDPRGQGNEQFFGPGTRLTVL.

This clonotype was counted a few times. CDR3 bases: TGCGCCAGCAGCCAAGATTCCCGAAGCTCTGGAAACACCATATATTTT. Residues: CASSQDSRSSGNTIYF. The genes are TRBV4-3 and TRBJ1-3; D is unclear. The CDR3 spans 16 residues. CDR1 is LGHNA and CDR2 is YSLEER in the germline V gene. V lost 0 bases, J lost 0 bases, and 9 bases lay in between.

This sequence joins TRBV6-5 and TRBJ2-7; 7 positions match TRBD1. The germline V gene has CDR1 MNHEY and CDR2 SVGAGI. Trimming took 6 bases from V and 6 from J; bases not matched to a gene: 11. The CDR3 loop spans 14 amino acids. The CDR3 loop reads CASSPETGSGEQYV. Written as DNA, the CDR3 is TGTGCCAGCAGCCCAGAGACAGGGAGTGGCGAGCAGTACGTC.

The chain employs TRBV6-1 and TRBJ1-4; weak D call: TRBD1 (6 bases). Germline CDR1 MNHNS, CDR2 SASEGT. The CDR3 spans 14 residues. V gave up 5 bases and J gave up 4 bases, with 11 bases separating them. The CDR3: CASSLGQNNEKLFF. DNA for the CDR3: TGTGCCAGCAGTTTAGGACAGAATAATGAAAAACTGTTTTTT.

V gene TRBV5-1 combines with J gene TRBJ1-4; D perhaps matches TRBD1 (6 bases). Trimming cost V 4 bases and J 3 bases, with 10 bases left between them. CDR3 size: 14 residues. In germline, CDR1 is SGHRS, CDR2 YFSETQ. The CDR3 region has the DNA TGCGCCAGCAGCCCCGGGACACCTAATGAAAAACTGTTTTTT. Translating it yields CASSPGTPNEKLFF.

The chain carries TRBV2 and TRBJ2-7; possible D gene TRBD2, 5 bases. The germline V gene encodes CDR1 SNHLY and CDR2 FYNNEI. CDR3 length: 13 amino acids. With 6 bases removed from V and 3 bases from J, the gap between germline ends came to 12 bases. The CDR3, as DNA: TGTGCCAGCAGCGGGGTCAACCTCTACGAGCAGTACTTC. This sequence encodes CASSGVNLYEQYF. Combining the CDR3 with reference TRBV2 and TRBJ2-7 gives the whole variable domain EPEVTQTPSHQVTQMGQEVILRCVPISNHLYFYWYRQILGQKVEFLVSFYNNEISEKSEIFDDQFSVERPDGSNFTLKIRSTKLEDSAMYFCASSGVNLYEQYFGPGTRLTVT.

The chain links TRBV21-1 to TRBJ1-3; whether TRBD1, the table's D call, matches the DNA was not checked. TRBV21-1 is assigned pseudogene status. The CDR3 totals 17 residues. The CDR3 spells CASSKDSQILSGNTIYF. The CDR3 nucleotides are TGTGCCAGCAGCAAAGATTCTCAGATTCTGTCCGGAAACACCATATATTTT.

In its sample, this clonotype was seen many times. J is TRBJ1-1 and V is TRBV7-2; D call uncertain. Germline loops: CDR1 SGHTA, CDR2 FQGNSA. Between the trimmed V and J ends, which lost 3 bases and 1 base, there was a span of 3 bases. The length of the CDR3 is 12 residues. The chain's CDR3 is CASSFGNTEAFF. The CDR3 DNA sequence: TGTGCCAGCAGCTTTGGGAACACTGAAGCTTTCTTT.

The genes are TRBV20-1 and TRBJ2-2; D not certain. Germline loops: CDR1 DFQATT, CDR2 SNEGSKA (reference sequence). CDR3 length equals 15 residues. V dropped 3 bases and J dropped 0 bases, with 11 bases sitting between them. DNA for the CDR3: TGCAGTGCTAGGGGCGGACGGGCGAACACCGGGGAGCTGTTTTTT. This translates into CSARGGRANTGELFF.

This clonotype came up a few times. This chain connects TRBV12-3 or TRBV12-4 to TRBJ2-6, with D unclear. The CDR3 consists of 14 residues. V shed 4 bases and J shed 0 bases, with 4 bases lying between them. The chain's CDR3 is CASSYDSGANVLTF. The CDR3 nucleotides read TGTGCCAGCAGTTACGACTCTGGGGCCAACGTCCTGACTTTC.

The chain uses TRBV2 and TRBJ1-1; 7 positions match TRBD1. CDR3 length: 11 amino acids. Per the germline V gene, CDR1 is SNHLY and CDR2 is FYNNEI. Germline trimming cut 11 bases from V and 7 bases from J; bases unmatched to any gene: 7. The CDR3 reads CACRQGREAFF. As DNA, the CDR3 is TGTGCCTGCCGACAGGGCCGTGAAGCTTTCTTT.

Details on this clonotype: A read error is possible here, since a much larger clone lies one base away. The V and J genes are TRBV20-1 and TRBJ1-6; 8 bases map to TRBD1. The CDR3 runs 16 residues. CDR1 and CDR2 (germline): DFQATT, SNEGSKA (reference sequence). DNA for the CDR3: TGCAGTGCTTTTTTACCCGGGACAGGATATAATTCACCCCCCCACTTT. Amino acids: CSAFLPGTGYNSPPHF.

The chain combines TRBV20-1 with TRBJ1-5; TRBD1 might be the D (5 bases). Germline CDR1 and CDR2: DFQATT and SNEGSKA (reference sequence). Trimming stripped 6 bases from V and 2 bases from J, with 11 bases between. This CDR3 spans 13 amino acids. This CDR3 reads CSAPTGGNQPQHF. Here the CDR3 DNA reads TGCAGTGCACCTACGGGGGGCAATCAGCCCCAGCATTTT.

This clonotype was counted once. The chain uses TRBV4-3 and TRBJ1-2, with unresolved D. The germline CDR1 and CDR2 sequences are LGHNA and YSLEER. CDR3 length: 16 amino acids. V lost 0 bases and J 4 bases, leaving 15 bases between the germline ends. CDR3 sequence: CASSQDPTPPIYGYTF. The CDR3 region has the DNA TGCGCCAGCAGCCAAGACCCTACCCCACCGATCTATGGCTACACCTTC.

The chain joins TRBV5-1 to TRBJ1-6; possible D gene TRBD1, 5 bases. The V end was cut by 7 bases, the J end by 8 bases, with 13 bases between. Germline CDR1 reads SGHRS; CDR2 reads YFSETQ. CDR3 length equals 13 residues. Here the CDR3 DNA reads TGCGCCAGCCGGGAGGGGCCGGATTCACCCCTCCACTTT. Translation gives CASREGPDSPLHF.